Each of the 2 T cell receptor beta chains below was sequenced from the same sample in a study of blood T cells in healthy people across ages. Through a sample-barcoded 5' primer and a J-beta primer mix, a second PCR was run for roughly 6 to 12 cycles. TCRdb called the 5' RACE reads again in MiXCR, with one record for every CDR3 protein. The sample contains about 1,000,000 distinct CDR3 sequences, more than 35% of which appear only once. The sequenced material came from blood. The receptors come from a woman aged 55-70 years in good health.

With respect to this clonotype: A single base separates this from a much larger clone, so it may be a read error. The genes are TRBV20-1 and TRBJ1-2, with no clear D. The V end lost 1 base, the J end lost 4 bases, and 16 bases lay between the germline ends. This CDR3 is 15 amino acids long. Germline assignment: CDR1 DFQATT and CDR2 SNEGSKA (reference sequence). The CDR3 here is CSARGAWAVIYGYTF. For the CDR3, the DNA is TGCAGTGCTAGAGGGGCTTGGGCAGTTATCTATGGCTACACCTTC.

The chain combines TRBV29-1 with TRBJ1-2; 9 nucleotides align to TRBD1. CDR3 size: 14 residues. The V gene's germline CDR1 is SQVTM and CDR2 ANQGSEA. With V trimmed by 2 bases and J by 10 bases, 11 bases remained unmatched. The CDR3 DNA sequence: TGCAGCGTTGAACTCAGGCGGACAGGGGCTCTCTACACCTTC. Amino acids: CSVELRRTGALYTF.